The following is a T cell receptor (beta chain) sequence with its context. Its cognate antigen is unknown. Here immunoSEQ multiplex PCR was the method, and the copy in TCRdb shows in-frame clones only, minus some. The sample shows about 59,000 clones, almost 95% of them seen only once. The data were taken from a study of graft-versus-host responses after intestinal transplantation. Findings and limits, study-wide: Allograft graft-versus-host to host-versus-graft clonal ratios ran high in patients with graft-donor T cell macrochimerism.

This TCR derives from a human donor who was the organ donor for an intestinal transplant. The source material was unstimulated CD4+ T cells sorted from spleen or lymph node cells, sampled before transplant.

The CDR3 spells CASSLDSYTDTQYF. Written as DNA, the CDR3 is TGTGCCAGCAGCTTAGATTCCTACACAGATACGCAGTATTTT. The chain links TRBV11-3 to TRBJ2-3; D remains unclear. The CDR3 totals 14 residues. Germline CDR1 is SGHNT and CDR2 is YENEEA. Trimming shortened V by 0 bases and J by 2 bases, and 6 bases separated the two germline ends.